This T cell receptor beta chain is from a study of CD8 T cells in Susac syndrome (dated by TCRdb to about 2019). The study in broad terms: Whether CD8+ T cell activation and differentiation in Susac syndrome was antigen driven was tested using repertoire sequencing. The clonality of the CD8+ T cell repertoire was compared across 11 to 12 healthy donors, roughly 14 Susac syndrome patients and 15 multiple sclerosis patients.

CDR1 and CDR2 are drawn from the germline V gene (reference sequence): SEHNR, FQNEAQ. V trim: 5 bases; J trim: 3 bases; unmatched bases: 14. From cysteine to phenylalanine, the CDR3 is 17 amino acids long. Just the 51-base CDR3 DNA is kept, in frame starting at base 1. The research as a whole found: The number of individuals in the TCR sequencing and HLA analysis was acknowledged as relatively small.

With regard to this clonotype: The antigen it recognizes is unknown. Base qualities are not provided; no much larger clone lies one nucleotide away.

RNA was extracted using the RNeasy kit, and about 0.45 to 1 ug of the RNA was reverse transcribed with random hexamers. TCR beta CDR3 regions were amplified with the immunoSEQ multiplex PCR assay covering 54 Vbeta and 13 Jbeta segments. PCR amplification bias was corrected using a synthetic template baseline for primer optimization and computational correction. The study's own analysis went as follows. Reads were assigned to V, D and J genes according to IMGT and analyzed in immunoSEQ Analyzer, with only productive sequences retained. Clonality was calculated as one minus the Shannon entropy normalized by log2 of the number of productive unique sequences. For each patient and control, public and private clones were evaluated among the 100 most prevalent clones. Susac-specific clones were defined as absent from healthy and MS cohorts, 850 to 1,300 published viral clones and other ImmuneACCESS disease sequences. The public reads were reanalyzed by TCRdb: fastp trimming at Q25, MiXCR alignment, in-frame beta chains only. Under each unique CDR3 protein, matching rows form one entry showing the most common genes and DNA. For this entry, the V and J calls and clone size follow TCRdb and not the study's own pipeline. Across this sample there are about 180,000 distinct CDR3 sequences, with approximately 95% seen only once. About 0.16% of the sample is held by the ten biggest clonotypes.

High-throughput TCR beta sequencing profiled peripheral blood CD8+ and CD4+ T cells from healthy donors, Susac syndrome patients and multiple sclerosis patients. The multiple sclerosis controls were treatment-naive patients whose relapsing-remitting disease, either stable or active, fulfilled the revised McDonald criteria. Bulk CD8+ and CD4+ T cells were purified magnetically by negative isolation, whereas CD8+ TEMRA cells were enriched by FACS. Blood was drawn into EDTA tubes, processed within 24 hours, and PBMCs were isolated by density gradient centrifugation. PBMCs intended for TCR sequencing were cryopreserved in liquid nitrogen and thawed later in a water bath at 37 degrees C. The sorted or isolated CD4+, CD8+ and CD8+ TEMRA cells reached a purity of at least 90%.

This clonotype was obtained from a human donor with multiple sclerosis. The chain is encoded by TRBV7-9 joined to TRBJ1-1; 8 bases in the middle match TRBD1. The sequenced sample was CD8+ T cells from PBMCs. The CDR3 amino acid sequence is: CASSELNRGAGDTEAFF. The DNA sequence follows: TGTGCCAGCAGCGAGCTCAACAGGGGGGCGGGTGACACTGAAGCTTTCTTT.